One TCR beta chain is described in this entry. The antigen remains unidentified. The CDR3 has 17 residues. V trimming: 4 bases; J trimming: 0 bases; junction bases outside the gene matches: 11. Looked up from germline, CDR1 is MNHEY and CDR2 is SVGAGI. The memory fraction was CD4+CD45RO+CD25- cells. Study results and caveats: The TCR gene usage of tumor memory CD4+ T cells clustered together with blood and lymph node memory CD4+ cells and with lymph node naive CD4+ cells.

TCRdb re-called the 5' RACE reads with MiXCR, one entry per CDR3 protein. The sample has roughly 45,000 distinct CDR3 sequences; roughly 30% are singletons. This TCR was sampled from a female donor with breast cancer. The chain uses TRBV6-5 and TRBJ2-5; 7 bases fit TRBD1. Source material: tumor-infiltrating memory CD4+ T cells sorted from the breast tumor. Regarding subset: memory CD4+ T cells, CD4+CD45RO+CD25-. The CDR3 loop reads CASSSPRTGLNQETQYF. The CDR3 DNA sequence: TGTGCCAGCAGTTCCCCTCGGACAGGCTTAAACCAAGAGACCCAGTACTTC.